This record covers a single T cell receptor (beta chain). Authors' methods: Researchers report that nucleated cell counts were estimated from reference gene primer amplification. The repertoire was sequenced with immunoSEQ multiplex PCR; TCRdb's copy has only in-frame clones and lacks some. That table gives V, J and clone size, and the DNA gave D and trimming. This sample has about 96,000 clones, with roughly 90% found just once. This record comes from a study of blood T cell repertoires in COVID-19. Looking at the study overall: Some COVID-19 samples were acute and others convalescent; all came from the United States, Italy and Spain.

Seattle participants joined during active infection and were tracked over time. Trimming shortened V by 3 bases and J by 7 bases, and 16 bases separated the two germline ends. The germline CDR1 and CDR2 sequences are MNHNS and SASEGT. The CDR3 contains 15 residues. This clonotype was sampled from a human donor with COVID-19, enrolled during active disease. The donor label of this sample is uncertain. Sequenced input: peripheral blood. The chain uses TRBV6-1 and TRBJ1-5, with D possibly matching TRBD1 (5 bases). The CDR3 nucleotides read TGTGCCAGCAGTGATCAGTCAGGGCTGGGCCAGCCCCAGCATTTT. Translating it yields CASSDQSGLGQPQHF.